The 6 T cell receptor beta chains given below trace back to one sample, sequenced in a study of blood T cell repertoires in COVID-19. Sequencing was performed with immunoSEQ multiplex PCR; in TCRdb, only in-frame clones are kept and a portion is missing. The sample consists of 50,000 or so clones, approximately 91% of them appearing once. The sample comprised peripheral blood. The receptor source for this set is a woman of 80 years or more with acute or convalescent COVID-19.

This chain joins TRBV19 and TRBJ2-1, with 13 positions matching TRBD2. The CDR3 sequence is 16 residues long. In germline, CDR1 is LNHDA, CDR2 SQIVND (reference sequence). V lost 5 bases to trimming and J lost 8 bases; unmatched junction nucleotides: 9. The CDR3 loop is CASSLAGTSGKYEQFF. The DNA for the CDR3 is TGTGCCAGTAGTCTAGCGGGGACTAGCGGGAAGTATGAGCAGTTCTTC.

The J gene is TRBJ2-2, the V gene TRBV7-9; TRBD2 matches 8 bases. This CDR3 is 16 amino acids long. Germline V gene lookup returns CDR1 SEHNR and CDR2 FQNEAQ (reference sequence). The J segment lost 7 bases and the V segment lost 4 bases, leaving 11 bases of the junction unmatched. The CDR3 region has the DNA TGTGCCAGCAGCTCCAGAGATAGCGGGAAGGGCGGGGAGCTGTTTTTT. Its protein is CASSSRDSGKGGELFF.

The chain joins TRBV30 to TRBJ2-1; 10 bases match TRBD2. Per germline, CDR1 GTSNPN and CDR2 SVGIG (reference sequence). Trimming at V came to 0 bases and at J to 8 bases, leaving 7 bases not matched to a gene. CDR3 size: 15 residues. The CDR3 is CAWSVMGLAIHEQFF. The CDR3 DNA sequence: TGTGCCTGGAGTGTAATGGGACTAGCGATTCATGAGCAGTTCTTC.

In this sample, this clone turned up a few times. CDR3 sequence: CASSLSGTGGPVNYGYTF. CDR3 nucleotide sequence: TGCGCCAGCAGCTTGTCTGGGACAGGGGGCCCCGTTAACTATGGCTACACCTTC. The chain is built from TRBV5-1 and TRBJ1-2; 12 bases fit TRBD1. The V gene end was trimmed by 1 base and the J gene end by 1 base; junction bases not matched to a gene: 8. The CDR3 spans 18 residues. Germline assignment: CDR1 SGHRS and CDR2 YFSETQ.

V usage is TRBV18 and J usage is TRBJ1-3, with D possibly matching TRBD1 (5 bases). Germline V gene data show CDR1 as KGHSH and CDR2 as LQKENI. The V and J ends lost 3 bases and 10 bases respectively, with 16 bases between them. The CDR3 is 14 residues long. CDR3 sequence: CASSPETRGRTIYF. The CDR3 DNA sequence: TGTGCCAGCTCACCGGAAACACGGGGGAGGACCATATATTTT.

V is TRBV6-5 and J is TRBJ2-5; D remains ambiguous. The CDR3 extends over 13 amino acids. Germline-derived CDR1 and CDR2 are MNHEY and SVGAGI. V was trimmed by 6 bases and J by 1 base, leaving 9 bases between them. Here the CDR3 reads CASRRSFQETQYF. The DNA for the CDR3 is TGTGCCAGCAGAAGGAGCTTCCAAGAGACCCAGTACTTC.